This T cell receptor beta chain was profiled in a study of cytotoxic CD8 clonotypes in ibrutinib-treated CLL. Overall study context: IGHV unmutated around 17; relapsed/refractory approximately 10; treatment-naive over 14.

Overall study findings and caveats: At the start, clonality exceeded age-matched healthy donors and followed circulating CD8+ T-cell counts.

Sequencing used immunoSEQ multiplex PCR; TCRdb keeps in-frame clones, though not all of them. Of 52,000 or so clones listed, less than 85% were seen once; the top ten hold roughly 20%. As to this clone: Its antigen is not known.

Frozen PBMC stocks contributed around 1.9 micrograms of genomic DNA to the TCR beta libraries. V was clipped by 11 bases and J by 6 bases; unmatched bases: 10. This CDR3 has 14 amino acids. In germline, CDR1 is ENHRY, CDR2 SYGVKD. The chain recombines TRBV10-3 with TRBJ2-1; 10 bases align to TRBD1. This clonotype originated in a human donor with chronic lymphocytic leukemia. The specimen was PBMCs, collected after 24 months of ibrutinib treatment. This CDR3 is CAVEPGTGVNEQFF. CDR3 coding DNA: TGTGCCGTAGAGCCAGGGACAGGGGTCAATGAGCAGTTCTTC.